This T cell receptor beta chain stems from a study of human T cells and chemical hapten exposure. In this sample, this clonotype turned up once. The time point: healthy volunteer bleed at 6 weeks. Total RNA was extracted from unfractionated whole blood. TCRdb reanalysed the RACE reads using MiXCR and keeps one entry per CDR3 protein. The sample records 70,000 to 85,000 distinct CDR3 sequences, approximately 8.6% being singletons. V was clipped by 0 bases and J by 1 base, with 6 bases between them. Germline CDR1 reads MGHRA; CDR2 reads YSYEKL. This CDR3 comprises 14 residues. The TCR was taken from a male donor in good health. Some clones in this sample may be carry-over from other donors' samples. V usage is TRBV4-1 and J usage is TRBJ1-1; the D is unclear. The material sequenced was whole blood. The CDR3 region has the DNA TGCGCCAGCAGCCAAGAGGGCAGGAACACTGAAGCTTTCTTT. Its translation: CASSQEGRNTEAFF.